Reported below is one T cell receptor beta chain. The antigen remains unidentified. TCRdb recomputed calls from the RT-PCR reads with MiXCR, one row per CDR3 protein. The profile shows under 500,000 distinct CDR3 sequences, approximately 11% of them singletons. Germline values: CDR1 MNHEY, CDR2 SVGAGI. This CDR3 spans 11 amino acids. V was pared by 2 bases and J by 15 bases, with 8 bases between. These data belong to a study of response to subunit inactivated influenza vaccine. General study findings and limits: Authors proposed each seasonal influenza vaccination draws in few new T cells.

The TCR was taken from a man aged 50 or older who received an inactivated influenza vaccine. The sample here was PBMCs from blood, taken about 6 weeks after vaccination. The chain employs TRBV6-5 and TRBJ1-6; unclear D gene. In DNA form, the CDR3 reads TGTGCCAGCAGTTACGGGGAGGTCCTCCACTTT. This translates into CASSYGEVLHF.